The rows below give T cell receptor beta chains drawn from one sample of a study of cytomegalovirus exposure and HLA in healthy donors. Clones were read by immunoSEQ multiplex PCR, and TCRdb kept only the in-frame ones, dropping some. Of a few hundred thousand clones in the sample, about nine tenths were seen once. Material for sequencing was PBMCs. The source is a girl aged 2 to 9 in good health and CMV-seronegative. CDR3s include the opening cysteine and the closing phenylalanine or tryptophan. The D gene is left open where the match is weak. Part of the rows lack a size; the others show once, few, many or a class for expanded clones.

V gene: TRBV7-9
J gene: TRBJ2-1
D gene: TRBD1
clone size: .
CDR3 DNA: TGTGCCAGCAGCCCAAAGGACAGGACCTACAATGAGCAGTTCTTC
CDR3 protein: CASSPKDRTYNEQFF

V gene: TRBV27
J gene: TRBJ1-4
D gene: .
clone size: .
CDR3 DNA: TGTGCCAGCAGGGATCAGGGAATAGGGAATGAAAAACTGTTTTTT
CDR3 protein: CASRDQGIGNEKLFF

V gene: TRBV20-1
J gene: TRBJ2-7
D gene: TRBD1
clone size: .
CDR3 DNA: TGCAGTGCCCTGACAGGGATTGAGCAGTACTTC
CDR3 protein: CSALTGIEQYF

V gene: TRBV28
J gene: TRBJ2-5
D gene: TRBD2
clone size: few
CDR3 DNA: TGTGCCAGCAGCTATAGGACTAGCGGGGGGTCGGAGGAGACCCAGTACTTC
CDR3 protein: CASSYRTSGGSEETQYF

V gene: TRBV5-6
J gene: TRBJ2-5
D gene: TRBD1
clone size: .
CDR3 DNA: TGTGCCAGCAGCTCATATATCCCTGGACAGGGACAAGAGACCCAGTACTTC
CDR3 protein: CASSSYIPGQGQETQYF

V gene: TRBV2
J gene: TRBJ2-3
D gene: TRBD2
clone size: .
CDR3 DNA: TGTGCCAGCAGTGAACTAGCGGGAGAGGGAGATACGCAGTATTTT
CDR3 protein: CASSELAGEGDTQYF

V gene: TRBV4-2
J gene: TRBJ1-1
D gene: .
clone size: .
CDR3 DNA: TGTGCCAGCAGCCCACCCGCAGTGAACACTGAAGCTTTCTTT
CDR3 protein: CASSPPAVNTEAFF

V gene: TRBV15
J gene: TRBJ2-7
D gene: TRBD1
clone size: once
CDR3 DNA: TGTGCCACCAGCAGAGATCAAGGACAGGCCAGAGGCTACGAGCAGTACTTC
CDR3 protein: CATSRDQGQARGYEQYF

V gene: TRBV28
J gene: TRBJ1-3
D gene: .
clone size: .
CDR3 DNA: TGTGCCAGCAGTCCTACAGTGATCTCTGGAAACACCATATATTTT
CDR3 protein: CASSPTVISGNTIYF

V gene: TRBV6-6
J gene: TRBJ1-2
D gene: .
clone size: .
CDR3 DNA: TGTGCCAGCAGGGGTCGTGATGACACCTATGGCTACACCTTC
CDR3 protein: CASRGRDDTYGYTF

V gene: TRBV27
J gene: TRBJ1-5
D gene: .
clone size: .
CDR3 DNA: TGTGCCAGCGCCCTATTAGGCAATCAGCCCCAGCATTTT
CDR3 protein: CASALLGNQPQHF

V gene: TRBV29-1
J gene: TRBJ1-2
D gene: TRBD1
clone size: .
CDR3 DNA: TGCAGCGTTGAAGAGGGACAGATCCTCTATGGCTACACCTTC
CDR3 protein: CSVEEGQILYGYTF

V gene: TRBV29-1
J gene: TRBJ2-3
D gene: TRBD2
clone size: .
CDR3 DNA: TGCAGCGTTGAAAGTGGGACTAGCGGGAGGGTTCTCGGCACAGATACGCAGTATTTT
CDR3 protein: CSVESGTSGRVLGTDTQYF

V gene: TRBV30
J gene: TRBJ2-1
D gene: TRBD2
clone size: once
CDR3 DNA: TGTGCCTGGAGCCCCTGGGGGACTAGCGGGAGGTTTTCCTACAATGAGCAGTTCTTC
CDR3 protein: CAWSPWGTSGRFSYNEQFF

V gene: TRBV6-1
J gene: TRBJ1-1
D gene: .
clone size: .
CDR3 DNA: TGTGCCAGCAGGGTGACGGGGGGGACTGAAGCTTTCTTT
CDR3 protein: CASRVTGGTEAFF

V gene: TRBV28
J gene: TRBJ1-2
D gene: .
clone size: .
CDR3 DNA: TGTGCCAGCAGTTCCCCCGCGGGATATGGCTACACCTTC
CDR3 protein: CASSSPAGYGYTF

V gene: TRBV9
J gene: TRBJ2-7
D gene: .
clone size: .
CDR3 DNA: TGTGCCAGCAGCGTAGGCCTGGGGGGGGGCAACGACGAGCAGTACTTC
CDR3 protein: CASSVGLGGGNDEQYF

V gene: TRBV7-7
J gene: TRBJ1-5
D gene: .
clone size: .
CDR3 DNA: TGTGCCAGCAGCTTAGATAGGGGCCAGCCCCAGCATTTT
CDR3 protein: CASSLDRGQPQHF

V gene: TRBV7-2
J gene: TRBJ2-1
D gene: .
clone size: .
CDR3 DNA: TGTGCCAGCAGCTTAAGGAGCCTGTCCTACAATGAGCAGTTCTTC
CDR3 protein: CASSLRSLSYNEQFF

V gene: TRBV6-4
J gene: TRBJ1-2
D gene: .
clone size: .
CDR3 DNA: TGTGCCAGCAGTGACTCGAGCTATGGCTACACCTTC
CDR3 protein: CASSDSSYGYTF

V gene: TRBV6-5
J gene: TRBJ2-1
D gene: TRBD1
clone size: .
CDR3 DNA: TGTGCCAGCAGTTCACAGGGGCAGGAATACAATGAGCAGTTCTTC
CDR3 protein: CASSSQGQEYNEQFF

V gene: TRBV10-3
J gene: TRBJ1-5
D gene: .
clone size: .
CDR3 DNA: TGTGCCATCAGTGAAACAGGAATTGGCAATCAGCCCCAGCATTTT
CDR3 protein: CAISETGIGNQPQHF

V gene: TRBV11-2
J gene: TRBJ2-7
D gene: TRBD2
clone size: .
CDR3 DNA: TGTGCCAGCAGCTTAGTTGGGGGACTAGCGGGGTCCTACGAGCAGTACTTC
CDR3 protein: CASSLVGGLAGSYEQYF

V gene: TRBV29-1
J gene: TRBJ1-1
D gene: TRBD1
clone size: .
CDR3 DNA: TGCAGCGTTGGGGGGACAGATCGCTCTGAAGCTTTCTTT
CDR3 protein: CSVGGTDRSEAFF

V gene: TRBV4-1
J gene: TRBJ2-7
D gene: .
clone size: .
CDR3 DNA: TGCGCCAGCAGCCAAGACCGGACAGTGATCTACGAGCAGTACTTC
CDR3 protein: CASSQDRTVIYEQYF

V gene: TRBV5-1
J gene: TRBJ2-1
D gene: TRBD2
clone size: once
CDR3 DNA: TGCGCCAGCAGCTTTAGCGGGGCGTTGTACAATGAGCAGTTCTTC
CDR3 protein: CASSFSGALYNEQFF

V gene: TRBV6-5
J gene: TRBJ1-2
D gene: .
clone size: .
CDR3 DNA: TGTGCCAGCAGTCCCCGCGACAGGAGCTACACCTTC
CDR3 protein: CASSPRDRSYTF

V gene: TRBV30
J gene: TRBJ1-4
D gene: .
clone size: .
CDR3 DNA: TGTGCCTGGAGTGTATTTGAGGGTACCGAGGAAAAACTGTTTTTT
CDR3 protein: CAWSVFEGTEEKLFF

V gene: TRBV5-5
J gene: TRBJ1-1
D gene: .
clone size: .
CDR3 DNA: TGTGCCAGCAGCTTGTCGGACACTGAAGCTTTCTTT
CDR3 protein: CASSLSDTEAFF

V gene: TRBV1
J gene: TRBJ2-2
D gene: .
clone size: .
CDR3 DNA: TGCACCAGCAGCCAAGATCTGGCGGGAGAGGACCGGGGAGCTGTTTTT
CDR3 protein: CTSSQDLAGEDRGAVF